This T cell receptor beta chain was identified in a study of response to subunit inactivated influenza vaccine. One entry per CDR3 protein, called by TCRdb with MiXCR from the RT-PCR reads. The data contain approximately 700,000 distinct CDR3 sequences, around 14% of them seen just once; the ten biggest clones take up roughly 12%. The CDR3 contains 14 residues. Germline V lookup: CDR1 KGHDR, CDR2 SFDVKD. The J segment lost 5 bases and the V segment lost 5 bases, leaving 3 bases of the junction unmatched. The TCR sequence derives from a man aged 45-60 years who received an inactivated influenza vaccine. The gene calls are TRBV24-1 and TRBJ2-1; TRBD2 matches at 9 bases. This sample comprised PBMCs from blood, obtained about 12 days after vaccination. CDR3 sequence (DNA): TGTGCCACCAGTGGCGGGGGGGCCGACAATGAGCAGTTCTTC. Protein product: CATSGGGADNEQFF.